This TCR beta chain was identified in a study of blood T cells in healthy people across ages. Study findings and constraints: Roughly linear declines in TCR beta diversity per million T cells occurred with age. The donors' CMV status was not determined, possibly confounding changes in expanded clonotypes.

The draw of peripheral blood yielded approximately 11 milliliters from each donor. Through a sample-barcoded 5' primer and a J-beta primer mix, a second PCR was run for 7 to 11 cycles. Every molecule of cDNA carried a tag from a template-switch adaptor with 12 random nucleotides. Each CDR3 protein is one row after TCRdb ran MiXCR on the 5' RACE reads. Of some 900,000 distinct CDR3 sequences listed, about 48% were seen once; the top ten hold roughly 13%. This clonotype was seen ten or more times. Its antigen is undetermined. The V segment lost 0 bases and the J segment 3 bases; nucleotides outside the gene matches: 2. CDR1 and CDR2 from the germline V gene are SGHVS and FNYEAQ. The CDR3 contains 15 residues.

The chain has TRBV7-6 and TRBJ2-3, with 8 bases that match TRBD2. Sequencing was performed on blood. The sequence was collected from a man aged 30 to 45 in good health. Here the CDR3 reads CASSLAAGGTDTQYF. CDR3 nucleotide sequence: TGTGCCAGCAGCTTAGCGGCGGGGGGAACAGATACGCAGTATTTT.